What follows describes a single TCR beta chain. It lacks a known antigen. No much larger clone is present one base from it, and per-base qualities are unavailable. The data are from a study of blood T cell repertoires in COVID-19 (dated by TCRdb to the early 2020s). Regarding the study in general: Samples covering the acute and convalescent phases of COVID-19 were provided by collaborators in the United States, Italy and Spain. The prospective study material was composed of cDNA or gDNA derived from T cells, B-cell-depleted T cells, or PBMCs. The dataset comprised deeply sampled blood TCRbeta repertoires from subjects exposed to, actively infected with, or recovered from COVID-19. The repertoires were released in a freely available public database meant as a resource for research on the immune response to SARS-CoV-2. Samples came from the ongoing ImmuneRACE study (first 160 participants) plus 1,254 subjects from 6 global collaborators. Sample metadata almost always included a de-identified subject ID, COVID-19 status, age in years and sex. Where available, HLA class I and class II types were obtained from metadata supplied by the sample provider rather than from assay-based typing.

Participants in the prospective study were enrolled through a virtual design, were aged roughly 18 to 100 years, and lived in approximately 24 United States geographic areas. In the prospective study, participants were assigned to cohorts based on the clinical history participants reported in a screening survey and a study questionnaire. ImmuneRACE Cohort 3 recovered participants were defined by two consecutive negative NP/OP PCR tests, healthcare professional clearance, or symptom resolution. Mobile phlebotomists in the prospective study collected whole blood, serum and a nasopharyngeal or oropharyngeal swab from every participant. Additional blood draws and questionnaires over an approximately two-month period could optionally be provided by prospective study participants. Before DNA extraction, prospective study blood samples were shipped either frozen or at room temperature. The immunoSEQ Assay, a bias-controlled multiplex PCR, was used to amplify TCRbeta CDR3 regions from genomic DNA. Per the source publication's procedure: The number of nucleated cells in each sample was estimated by amplification of reference gene primers within the assay. To quantify the absolute abundance of each unique TCRbeta CDR3 rearrangement, sequence reads were collapsed and filtered. Productive Simpson clonality was computed per sample as the square root of Simpson's diversity index over productive rearrangements. TCRdb stores this immuneACCESS table with in-frame sequences only. Part of the clones is absent; in the studies checked, under half of the shortfall reflects unresolved V genes, and no reason is known for the rest. The V and J calls and clone size are taken from that table; D and trimming were inferred from the DNA. Within this sample are about 330,000 clones, with about 92% of them counted one time only. Roughly 18% of the sample lies in the top ten.

Trimming at the junction amounts to 3 bases on V and 10 bases on J, and the germline ends lie 10 bases apart. Taken from cysteine to phenylalanine, the CDR3 has 13 residues. The read is trimmed to its CDR3 DNA, 39 bases read in frame from base 1. CDR1 MNHNS and CDR2 SASEGT were looked up in the germline V gene. On the study overall, not on this receptor specifically: The quantity of clinical and demographic metadata differed by source and by participant and was supplied without curation.

Material: PBMCs or T cells enriched from blood (not recorded which). The receptor's source is a woman aged 30 to 39 who had recovered from COVID-19. The rearranged chain carries TRBV6-1 and TRBJ1-6, with the D gene uncertain. The nucleotide sequence is given as TGTGCCAGCAGTGACGGGTTTGGGTCACCCCTCCACTTT. Its protein is CASSDGFGSPLHF.